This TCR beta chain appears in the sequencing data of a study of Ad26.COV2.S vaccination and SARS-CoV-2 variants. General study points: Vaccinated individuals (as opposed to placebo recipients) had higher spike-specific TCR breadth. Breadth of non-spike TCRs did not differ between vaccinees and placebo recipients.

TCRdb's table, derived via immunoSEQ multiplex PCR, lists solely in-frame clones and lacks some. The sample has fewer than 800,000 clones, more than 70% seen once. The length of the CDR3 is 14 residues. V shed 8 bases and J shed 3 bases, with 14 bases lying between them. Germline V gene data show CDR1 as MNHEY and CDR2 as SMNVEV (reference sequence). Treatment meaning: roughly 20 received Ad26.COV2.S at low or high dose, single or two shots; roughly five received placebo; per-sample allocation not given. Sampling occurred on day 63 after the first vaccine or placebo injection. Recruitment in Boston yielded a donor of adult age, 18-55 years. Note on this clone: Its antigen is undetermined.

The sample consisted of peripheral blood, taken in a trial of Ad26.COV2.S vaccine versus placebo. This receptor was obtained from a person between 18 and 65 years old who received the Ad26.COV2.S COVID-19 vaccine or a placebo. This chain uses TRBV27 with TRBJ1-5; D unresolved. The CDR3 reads CASSWAGPNQPQHF. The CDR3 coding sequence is TGTGCCAGCTCCTGGGCGGGTCCCAATCAGCCCCAGCATTTT.